These 5 T cell receptor beta chains were sequenced from one sample in a study of blood T cell repertoires in COVID-19. TCRdb's copy holds only in-frame clones and misses some; the assay was immunoSEQ multiplex PCR. The sample includes about 170,000 clones, almost 85% seen only once; the top ten take roughly 2.7%. The sample consisted of peripheral blood. All receptors come from a woman of 80 years or more with COVID-19, enrolled during active disease.

This chain joins TRBV11-2 and TRBJ1-1; D is ambiguous. Germline lookup yields CDR1 SGHAT and CDR2 FQNNGV. V lost 4 bases, J lost 0 bases, and 9 bases lay in between. The CDR3 has 14 amino acids. Written as DNA, the CDR3 is TGTGCCAGCAGCTACCACATGTTGAACACTGAAGCTTTCTTT. Translated: CASSYHMLNTEAFF.

Of note for this clone: Distinct nucleotide sequences in the sample also encode this CDR3. The rearrangement joins TRBV5-1 to TRBJ2-5; weak D call: TRBD2 (6 bases). The germline gives CDR1 SGHRS, CDR2 YFSETQ. Trimming took 1 base from V and 1 from J, leaving 8 bases between them. The CDR3 sequence is 14 residues long. The CDR3 sequence: CASSLISGQETQYF. In DNA, the CDR3 is TGCGCCAGCAGCTTGATTAGCGGCCAAGAGACCCAGTACTTC.

The chain is built from TRBV18 and TRBJ1-1; perhaps TRBD1 as D (6 bases). The germline V gene has CDR1 KGHSH and CDR2 LQKENI. Trimming stripped 0 bases from V and 10 bases from J, with 12 bases between. The length of the CDR3 is 13 residues. The CDR3 reads CASSPPGAPGAFF. CDR3 coding DNA: TGTGCCAGCTCACCACCGGGGGCACCCGGAGCTTTCTTT.

The rearrangement joins TRBV18 to TRBJ1-2, with 12 bases fitting TRBD1. The trim removed 2 bases at V and 11 bases at J, leaving 12 bases unmatched. From germline, CDR1 is KGHSH and CDR2 LQKENI. The CDR3 has 16 amino acids. The CDR3 DNA is TGTGCCAGCTCACCAAGAAGTGGGACAGGGGGCGATGAGTACACCTTC. This encodes CASSPRSGTGGDEYTF.

This chain uses TRBV6-1 with TRBJ1-2; weak D call: TRBD1 (5 bases). This CDR3 comprises 13 residues. Per the germline V gene, CDR1 is MNHNS and CDR2 is SASEGT. V lost 0 bases to trimming and J lost 8 bases, with 10 bases between them. CDR3 coding DNA: TGTGCCAGCAGTGAAGCGGGCAGGGTGGGCTACACCTTC. Amino acid sequence: CASSEAGRVGYTF.